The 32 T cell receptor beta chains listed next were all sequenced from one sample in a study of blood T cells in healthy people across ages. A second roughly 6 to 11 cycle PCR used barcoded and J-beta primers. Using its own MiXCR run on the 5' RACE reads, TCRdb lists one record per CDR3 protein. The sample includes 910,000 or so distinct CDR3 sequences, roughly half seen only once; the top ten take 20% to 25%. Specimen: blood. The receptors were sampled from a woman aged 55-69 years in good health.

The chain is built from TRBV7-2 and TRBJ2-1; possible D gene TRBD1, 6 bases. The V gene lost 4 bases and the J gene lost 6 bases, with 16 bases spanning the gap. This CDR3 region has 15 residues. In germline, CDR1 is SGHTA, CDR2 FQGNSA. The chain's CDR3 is CASSSETGFGNEQFF. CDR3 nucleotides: TGTGCCAGCAGCTCAGAGACAGGCTTTGGCAATGAGCAGTTCTTC.

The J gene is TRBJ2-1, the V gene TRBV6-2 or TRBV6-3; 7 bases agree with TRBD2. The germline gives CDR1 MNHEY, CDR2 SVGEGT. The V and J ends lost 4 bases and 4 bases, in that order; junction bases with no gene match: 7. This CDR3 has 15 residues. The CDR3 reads CASSLWASGYNEQFF. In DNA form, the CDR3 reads TGTGCCAGCAGTTTGTGGGCTAGCGGTTACAATGAGCAGTTCTTC.

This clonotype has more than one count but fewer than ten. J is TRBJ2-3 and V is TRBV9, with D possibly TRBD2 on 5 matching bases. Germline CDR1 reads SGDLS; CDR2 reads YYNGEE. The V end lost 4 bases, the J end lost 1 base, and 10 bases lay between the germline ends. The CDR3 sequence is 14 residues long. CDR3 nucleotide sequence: TGTGCCAGCAGCTCGGACTGGGGCACAGATACGCAGTATTTT. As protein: CASSSDWGTDTQYF.

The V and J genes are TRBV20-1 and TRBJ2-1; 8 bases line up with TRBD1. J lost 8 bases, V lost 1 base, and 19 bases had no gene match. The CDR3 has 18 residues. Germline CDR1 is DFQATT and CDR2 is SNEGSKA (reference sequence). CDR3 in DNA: TGCAGTGCTAGAGGGGTGAAGAGAACAGGGGGTATCTCATATGAGCAGTTCTTC. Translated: CSARGVKRTGGISYEQFF.

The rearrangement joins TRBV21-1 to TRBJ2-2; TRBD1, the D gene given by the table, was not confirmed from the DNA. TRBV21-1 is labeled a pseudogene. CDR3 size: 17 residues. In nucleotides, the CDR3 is TGTGCCAGCAGCAGGGGGACAGGGGAGGGGAACACCGGGGAGCTGTTTTTT. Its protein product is CASSRGTGEGNTGELFF.

The CDR3 region is CASGAGDTHTQYF. The CDR3 nucleotides are TGTGCCAGCGGAGCGGGAGACACCCATACGCAGTATTTT. The chain is built from TRBV2 and TRBJ2-3; 8 nucleotides align to TRBD2. The CDR3 has 13 residues. With 8 bases clipped from V and 7 bases from J, the junction kept 8 bases outside the gene matches. The germline gives CDR1 SNHLY, CDR2 FYNNEI.

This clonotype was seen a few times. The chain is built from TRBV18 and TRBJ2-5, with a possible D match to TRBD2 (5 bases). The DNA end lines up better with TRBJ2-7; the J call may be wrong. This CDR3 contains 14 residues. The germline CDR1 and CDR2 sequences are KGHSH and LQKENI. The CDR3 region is CASSPVTGSYEQYF. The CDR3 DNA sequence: TGTGCCAGCTCACCGGTCACGGGGTCCTACGAGCAGTACTTC.

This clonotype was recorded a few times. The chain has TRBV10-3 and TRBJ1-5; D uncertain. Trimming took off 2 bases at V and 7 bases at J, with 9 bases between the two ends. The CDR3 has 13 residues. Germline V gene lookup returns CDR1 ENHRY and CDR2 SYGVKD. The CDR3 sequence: CAISEDTDQPQHF. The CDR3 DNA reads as TGTGCCATCAGTGAGGACACAGACCAGCCCCAGCATTTT.

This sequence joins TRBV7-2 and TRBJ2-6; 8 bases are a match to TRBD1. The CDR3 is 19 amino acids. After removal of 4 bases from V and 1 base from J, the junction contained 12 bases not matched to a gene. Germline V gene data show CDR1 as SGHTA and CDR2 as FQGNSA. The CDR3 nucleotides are TGTGCCAGCAGCTCTTCCGGGACAGGACTTTCGTCTGGGGCCAACGTCCTGACTTTC. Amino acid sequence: CASSSSGTGLSSGANVLTF.

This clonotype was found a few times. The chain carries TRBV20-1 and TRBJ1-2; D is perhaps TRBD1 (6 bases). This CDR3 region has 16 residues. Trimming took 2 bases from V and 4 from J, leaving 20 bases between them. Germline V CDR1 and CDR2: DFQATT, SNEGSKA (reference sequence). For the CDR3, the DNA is TGCAGTGCTAGAATTAAAGGGGGGGGCGCCGGCTATGGCTACACCTTC. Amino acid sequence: CSARIKGGGAGYGYTF.

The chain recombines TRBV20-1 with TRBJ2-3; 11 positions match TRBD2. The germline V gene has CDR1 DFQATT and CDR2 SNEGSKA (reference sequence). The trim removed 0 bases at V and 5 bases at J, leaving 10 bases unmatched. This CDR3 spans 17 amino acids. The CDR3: CSARDLTSGKAKDTQYF. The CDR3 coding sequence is TGCAGTGCTAGAGACCTGACTAGCGGGAAGGCGAAAGATACGCAGTATTTT.

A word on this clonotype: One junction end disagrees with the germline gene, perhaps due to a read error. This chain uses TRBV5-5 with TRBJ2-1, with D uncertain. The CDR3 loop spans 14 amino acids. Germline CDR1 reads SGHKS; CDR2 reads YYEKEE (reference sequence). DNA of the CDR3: TGTGCCAGTAGCTGGTGGATAGGTTACAATGAGCAGTTCTTC. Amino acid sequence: CASSWWIGYNEQFF.

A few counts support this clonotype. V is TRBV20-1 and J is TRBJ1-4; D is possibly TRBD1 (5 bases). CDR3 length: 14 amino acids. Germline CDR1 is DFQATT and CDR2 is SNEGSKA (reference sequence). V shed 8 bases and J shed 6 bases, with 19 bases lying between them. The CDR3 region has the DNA TGCAGTTCTCGCCCCGGGACCGAGTATGAAAAACTGTTTTTT. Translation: CSSRPGTEYEKLFF.

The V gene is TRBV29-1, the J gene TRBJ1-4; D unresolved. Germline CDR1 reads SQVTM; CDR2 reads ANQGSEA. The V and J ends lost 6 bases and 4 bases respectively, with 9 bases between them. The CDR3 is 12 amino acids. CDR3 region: CSVVGVNEKLFF. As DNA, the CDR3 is TGCAGCGTCGTAGGAGTTAATGAAAAACTGTTTTTT.

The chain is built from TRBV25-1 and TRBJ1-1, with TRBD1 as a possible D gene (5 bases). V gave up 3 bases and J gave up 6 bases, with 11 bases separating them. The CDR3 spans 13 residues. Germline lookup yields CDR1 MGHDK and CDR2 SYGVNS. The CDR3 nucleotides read TGTGCCAGCAGTGATTGGGGACGGTCTGAAGCTTTCTTT. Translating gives CASSDWGRSEAFF.

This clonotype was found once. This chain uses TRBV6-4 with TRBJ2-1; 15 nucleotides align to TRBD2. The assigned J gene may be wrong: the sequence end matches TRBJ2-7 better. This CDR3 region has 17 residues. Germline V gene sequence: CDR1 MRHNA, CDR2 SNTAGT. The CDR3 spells CASSNPGLAGGYNEQYF. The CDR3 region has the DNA TGTGCCAGCAGCAACCCGGGACTAGCGGGGGGTTACAATGAGCAGTACTTC.

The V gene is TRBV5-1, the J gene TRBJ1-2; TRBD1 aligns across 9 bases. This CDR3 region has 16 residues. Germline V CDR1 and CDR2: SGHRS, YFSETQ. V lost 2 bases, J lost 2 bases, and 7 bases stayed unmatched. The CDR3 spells CASSLGGTGINYGYTF. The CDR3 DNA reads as TGCGCCAGCAGCTTAGGAGGGACAGGGATCAACTATGGCTACACCTTC.

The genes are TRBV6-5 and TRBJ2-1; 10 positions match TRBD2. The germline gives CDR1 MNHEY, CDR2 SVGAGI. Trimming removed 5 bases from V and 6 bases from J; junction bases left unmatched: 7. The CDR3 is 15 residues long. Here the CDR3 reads CASSARTSGLNEQFF. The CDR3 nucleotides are TGTGCCAGCAGTGCCCGGACTAGCGGCCTCAATGAGCAGTTCTTC.

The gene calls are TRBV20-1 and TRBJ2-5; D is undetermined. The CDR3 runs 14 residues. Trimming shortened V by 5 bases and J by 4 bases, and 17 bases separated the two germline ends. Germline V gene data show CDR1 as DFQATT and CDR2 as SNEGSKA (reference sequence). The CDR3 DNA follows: TGCAGTGCTCCCTTTAGACACGGTCCAGAGACCCAGTACTTC. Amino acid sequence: CSAPFRHGPETQYF.

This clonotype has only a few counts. DNA for the CDR3: TGTGCCAGCAGCGTACAGGGGACATCCTACGAGCAGTACTTC. Translated, it gives CASSVQGTSYEQYF. The chain joins TRBV9 to TRBJ2-7, with TRBD1 as a possible D gene (6 bases). Trimming pared 1 base from V and 1 base from J, leaving 9 bases between. The CDR3 runs to 14 residues. CDR1 and CDR2 (germline): SGDLS, YYNGEE.

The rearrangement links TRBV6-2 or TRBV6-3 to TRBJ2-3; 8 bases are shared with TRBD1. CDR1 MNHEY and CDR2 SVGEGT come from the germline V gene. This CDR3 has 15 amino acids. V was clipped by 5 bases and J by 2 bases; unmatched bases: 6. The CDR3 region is CASSRGQGYTDTQYF. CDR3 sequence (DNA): TGTGCCAGCAGTCGCGGACAGGGATACACAGATACGCAGTATTTT.

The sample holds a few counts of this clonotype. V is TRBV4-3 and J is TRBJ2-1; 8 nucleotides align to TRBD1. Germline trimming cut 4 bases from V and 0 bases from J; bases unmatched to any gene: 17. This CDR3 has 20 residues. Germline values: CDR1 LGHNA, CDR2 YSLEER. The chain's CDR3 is CASSPRTTGDAISSYNEQFF. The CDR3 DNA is TGCGCCAGCAGCCCTAGGACGACAGGGGACGCAATATCCTCCTACAATGAGCAGTTCTTC.

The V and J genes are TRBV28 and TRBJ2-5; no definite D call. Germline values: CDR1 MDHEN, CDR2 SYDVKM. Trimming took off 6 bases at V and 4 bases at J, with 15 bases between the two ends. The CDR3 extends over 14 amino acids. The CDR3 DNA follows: TGTGCCAGCAGGCGAGTTTTCGGGCGAGAGACCCAGTACTTC. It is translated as CASRRVFGRETQYF.

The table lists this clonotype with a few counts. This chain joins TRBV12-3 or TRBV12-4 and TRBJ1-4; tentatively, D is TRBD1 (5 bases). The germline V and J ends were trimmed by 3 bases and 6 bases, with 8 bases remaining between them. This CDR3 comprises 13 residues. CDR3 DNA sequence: TGTGCCAGCAGTTTGGGACGAGATGAAAAACTGTTTTTT. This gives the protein CASSLGRDEKLFF.

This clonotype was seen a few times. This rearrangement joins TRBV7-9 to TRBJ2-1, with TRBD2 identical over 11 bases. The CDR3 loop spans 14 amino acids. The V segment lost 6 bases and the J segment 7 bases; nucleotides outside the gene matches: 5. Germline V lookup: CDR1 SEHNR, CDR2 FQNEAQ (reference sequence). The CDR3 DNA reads TGTGCCAGCAGACCACTAGCGGGAGTAAATGAGCAGTTCTTC. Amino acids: CASRPLAGVNEQFF.

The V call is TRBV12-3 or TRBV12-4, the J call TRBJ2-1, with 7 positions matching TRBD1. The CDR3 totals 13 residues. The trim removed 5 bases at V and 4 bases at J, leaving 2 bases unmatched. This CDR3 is CASSRTGYNEQFF. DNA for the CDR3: TGTGCCAGCAGTAGGACAGGATACAATGAGCAGTTCTTC.

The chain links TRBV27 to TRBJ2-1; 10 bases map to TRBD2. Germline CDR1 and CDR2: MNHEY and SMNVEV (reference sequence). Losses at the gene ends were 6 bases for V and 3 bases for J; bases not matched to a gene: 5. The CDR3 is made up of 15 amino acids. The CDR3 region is CASRSLAGYYNEQFF. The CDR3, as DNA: TGTGCCAGCAGATCACTAGCGGGGTACTACAATGAGCAGTTCTTC.

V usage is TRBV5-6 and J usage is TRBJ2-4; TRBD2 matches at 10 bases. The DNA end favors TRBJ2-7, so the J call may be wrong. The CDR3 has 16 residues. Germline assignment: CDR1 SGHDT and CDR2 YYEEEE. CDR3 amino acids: CASSFRGSGRFNEQYF. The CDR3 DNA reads TGTGCCAGCAGCTTCAGGGGTAGCGGGAGGTTTAACGAGCAGTACTTC.

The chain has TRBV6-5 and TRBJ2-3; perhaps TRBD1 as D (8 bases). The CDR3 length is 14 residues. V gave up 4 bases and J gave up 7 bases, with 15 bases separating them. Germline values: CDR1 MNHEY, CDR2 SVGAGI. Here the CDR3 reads CASSFDRGGNTQYF. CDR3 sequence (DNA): TGTGCCAGCAGTTTTGACAGGGGAGGGAATACGCAGTATTTT.

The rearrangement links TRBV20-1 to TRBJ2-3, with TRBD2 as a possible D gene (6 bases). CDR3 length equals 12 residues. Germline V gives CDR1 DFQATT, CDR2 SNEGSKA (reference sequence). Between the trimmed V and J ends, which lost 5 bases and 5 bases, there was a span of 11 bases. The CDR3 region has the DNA TGCAGTGCTCGAAAGGAGGGAGATACGCAGTATTTT. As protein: CSARKEGDTQYF.

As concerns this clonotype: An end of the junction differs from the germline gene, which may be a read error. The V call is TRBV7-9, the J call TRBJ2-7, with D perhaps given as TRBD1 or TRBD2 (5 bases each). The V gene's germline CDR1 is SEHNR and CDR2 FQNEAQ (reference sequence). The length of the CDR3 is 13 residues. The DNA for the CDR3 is TGCGCCAGCAGACGTAGTTCGGGACACGAGCAGTACTTC. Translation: CASRRSSGHEQYF.

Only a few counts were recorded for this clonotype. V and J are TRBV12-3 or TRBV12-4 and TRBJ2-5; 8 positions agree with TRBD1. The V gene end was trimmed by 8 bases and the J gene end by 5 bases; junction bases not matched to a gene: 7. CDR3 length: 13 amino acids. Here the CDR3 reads CASRRQGTETQYF. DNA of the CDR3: TGTGCCAGCCGAAGACAGGGGACGGAGACCCAGTACTTC.